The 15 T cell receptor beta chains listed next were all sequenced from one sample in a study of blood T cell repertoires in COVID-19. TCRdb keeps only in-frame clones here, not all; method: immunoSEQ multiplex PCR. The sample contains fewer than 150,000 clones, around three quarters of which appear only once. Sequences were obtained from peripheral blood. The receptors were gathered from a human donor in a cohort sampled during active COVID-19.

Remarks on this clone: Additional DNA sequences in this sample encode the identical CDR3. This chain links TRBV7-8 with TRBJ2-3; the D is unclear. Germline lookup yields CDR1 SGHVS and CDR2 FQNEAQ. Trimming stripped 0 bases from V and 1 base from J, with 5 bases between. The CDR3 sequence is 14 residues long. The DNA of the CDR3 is TGTGCCAGCAGCTTAGCATTAGGCACAGATACGCAGTATTTT. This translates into CASSLALGTDTQYF.

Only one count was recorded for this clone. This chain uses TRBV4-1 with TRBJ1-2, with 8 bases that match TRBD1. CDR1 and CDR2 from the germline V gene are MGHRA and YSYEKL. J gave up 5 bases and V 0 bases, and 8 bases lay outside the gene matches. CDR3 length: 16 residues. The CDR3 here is CASSQDYRTGIYGYTF. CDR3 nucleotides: TGCGCCAGCAGCCAAGATTACAGGACAGGGATTTATGGCTACACCTTC.

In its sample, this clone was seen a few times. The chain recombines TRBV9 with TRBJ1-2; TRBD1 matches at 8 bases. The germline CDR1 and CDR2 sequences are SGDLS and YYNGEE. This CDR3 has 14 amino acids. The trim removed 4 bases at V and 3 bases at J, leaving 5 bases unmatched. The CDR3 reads CASSSLTGDYGYTF. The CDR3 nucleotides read TGTGCCAGCAGCTCTCTGACAGGGGACTATGGCTACACCTTC.

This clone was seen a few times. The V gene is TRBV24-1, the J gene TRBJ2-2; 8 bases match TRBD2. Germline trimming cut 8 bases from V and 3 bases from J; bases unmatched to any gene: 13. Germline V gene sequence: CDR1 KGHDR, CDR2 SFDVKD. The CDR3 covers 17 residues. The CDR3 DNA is TGTGCCACCACGGTCCGACGGGGGGGCGGGGACACCGGGGAGCTGTTTTTT. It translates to CATTVRRGGGDTGELFF.

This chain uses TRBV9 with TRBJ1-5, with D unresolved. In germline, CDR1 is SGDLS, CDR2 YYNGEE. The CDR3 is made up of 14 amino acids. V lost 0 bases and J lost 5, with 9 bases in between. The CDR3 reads CASSVGPGHQPQHF. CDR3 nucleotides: TGTGCCAGCAGCGTAGGACCGGGTCATCAGCCCCAGCATTTT.

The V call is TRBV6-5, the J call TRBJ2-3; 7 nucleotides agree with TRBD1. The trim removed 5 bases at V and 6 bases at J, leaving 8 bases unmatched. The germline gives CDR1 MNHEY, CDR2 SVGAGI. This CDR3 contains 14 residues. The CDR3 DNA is TGTGCCAGCAGTACCCAGGGGGTAGGGGATACGCAGTATTTT. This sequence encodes CASSTQGVGDTQYF.

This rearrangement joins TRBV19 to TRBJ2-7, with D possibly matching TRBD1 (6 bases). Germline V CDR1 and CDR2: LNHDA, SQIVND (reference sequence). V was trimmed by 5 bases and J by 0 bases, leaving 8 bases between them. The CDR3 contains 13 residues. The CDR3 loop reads CASSPDSSYEQYF. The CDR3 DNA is TGTGCCAGTAGTCCGGACAGCTCCTACGAGCAGTACTTC.

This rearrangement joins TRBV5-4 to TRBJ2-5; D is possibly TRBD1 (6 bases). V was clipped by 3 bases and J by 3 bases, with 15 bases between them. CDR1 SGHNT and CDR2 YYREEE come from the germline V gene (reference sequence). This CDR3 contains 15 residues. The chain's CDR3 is CASSSRTEIKETQYF. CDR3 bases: TGTGCCAGCAGCTCAAGGACAGAAATTAAAGAGACCCAGTACTTC.

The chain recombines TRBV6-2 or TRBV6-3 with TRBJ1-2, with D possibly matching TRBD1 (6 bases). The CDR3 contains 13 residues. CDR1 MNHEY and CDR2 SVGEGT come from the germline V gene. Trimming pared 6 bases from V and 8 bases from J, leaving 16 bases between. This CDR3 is CASSRGQASGYTF. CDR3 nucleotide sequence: TGTGCCAGCAGCCGGGGGCAGGCTTCAGGCTACACCTTC.

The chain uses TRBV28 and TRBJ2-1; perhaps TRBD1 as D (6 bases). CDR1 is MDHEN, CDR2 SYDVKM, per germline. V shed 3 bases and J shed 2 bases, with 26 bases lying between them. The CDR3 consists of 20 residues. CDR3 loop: CASSFPAGTDSRVPYNEQFF. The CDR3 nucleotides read TGTGCCAGCAGTTTCCCCGCGGGTACGGACAGCCGCGTACCCTACAATGAGCAGTTCTTC.

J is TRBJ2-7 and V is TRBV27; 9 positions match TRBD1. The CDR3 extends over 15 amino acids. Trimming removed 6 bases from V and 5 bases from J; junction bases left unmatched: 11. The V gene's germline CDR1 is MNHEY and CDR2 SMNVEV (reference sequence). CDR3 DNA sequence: TGTGCCAGCAGCCAATCGGGACAGGGAACCCACGAGCAGTACTTC. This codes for CASSQSGQGTHEQYF.

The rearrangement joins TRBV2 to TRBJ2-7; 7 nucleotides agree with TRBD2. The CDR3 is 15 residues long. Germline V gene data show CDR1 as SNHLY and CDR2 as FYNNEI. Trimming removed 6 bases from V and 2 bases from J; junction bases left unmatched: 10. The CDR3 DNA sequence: TGTGCCAGCAGCGGTTATGCCCGGGGGGCCTACGAGCAGTACTTC. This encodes CASSGYARGAYEQYF.

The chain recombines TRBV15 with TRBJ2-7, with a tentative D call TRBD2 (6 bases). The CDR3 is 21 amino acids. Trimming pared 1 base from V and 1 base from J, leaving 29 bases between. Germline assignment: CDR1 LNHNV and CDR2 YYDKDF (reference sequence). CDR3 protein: CATSRGVIPIAGGRGSYEQYF. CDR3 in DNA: TGTGCCACCAGCAGAGGGGTTATTCCTATCGCCGGGGGAAGGGGATCCTACGAGCAGTACTTC.

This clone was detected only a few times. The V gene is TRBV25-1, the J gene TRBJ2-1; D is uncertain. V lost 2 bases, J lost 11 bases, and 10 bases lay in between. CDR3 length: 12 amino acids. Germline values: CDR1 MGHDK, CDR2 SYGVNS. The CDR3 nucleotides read TGTGCCAGCAGTGAAACCGGTGGTAAGCAGTTCTTC. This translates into CASSETGGKQFF.

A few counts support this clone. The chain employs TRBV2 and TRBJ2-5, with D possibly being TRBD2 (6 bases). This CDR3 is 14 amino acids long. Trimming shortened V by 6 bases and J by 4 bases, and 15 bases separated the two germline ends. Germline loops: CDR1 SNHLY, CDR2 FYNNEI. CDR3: CASSGGGDGETQYF. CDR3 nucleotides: TGTGCCAGCAGCGGTGGCGGGGATGGAGAGACCCAGTACTTC.